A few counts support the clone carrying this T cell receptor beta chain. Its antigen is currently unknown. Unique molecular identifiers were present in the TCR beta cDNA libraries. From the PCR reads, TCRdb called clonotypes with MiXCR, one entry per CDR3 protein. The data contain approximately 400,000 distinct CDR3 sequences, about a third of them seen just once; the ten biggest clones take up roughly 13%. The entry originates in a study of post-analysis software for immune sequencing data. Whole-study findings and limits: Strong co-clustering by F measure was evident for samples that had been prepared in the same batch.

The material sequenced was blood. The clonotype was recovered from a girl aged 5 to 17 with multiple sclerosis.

The DNA for the CDR3 is TGTGCCAGCAGCCAGCAGGTCAATCAGCCCCAGCATTTT. As protein: CASSQQVNQPQHF. The chain joins TRBV3-1 to TRBJ1-5; D not certain. The CDR3 totals 13 residues. Trimming left V 3 bases short and J 3 bases short, with 6 bases between. Germline V gives CDR1 LGHDT, CDR2 YNNKEL (reference sequence).